Sample share makes the clone carrying this T cell receptor (beta chain) medium-sized. What it binds is not known. TRB rearrangements were amplified by multiplex PCR with BIOMED2 TRB-A/B primers. TCRdb recomputed calls from the multiplex PCR reads with MiXCR, one row per CDR3 protein. The repertoire holds around 16,000 distinct CDR3 sequences, roughly 29% seen once, with around 3.1% in the top ten. The sample is drawn from a study of T and B cells in COVID-19 patients. Study observations and caveats: Symptomatic-phase blood samples from mildly ill patients and early samples from severe cases were scarce.

Germline V gene sequence: CDR1 MNHNS, CDR2 SASEGT. The CDR3 runs to 15 residues. The germline V and J ends were trimmed by 11 bases and 2 bases, with 16 bases remaining between them. Blood genomic DNA input for TRB amplification was about 250-500 ng. The rearrangement links TRBV6-1 to TRBJ2-6; D may be TRBD2 (5 bases). This receptor was taken from a human donor who had recovered from COVID-19. The material sequenced was blood. CDR3 nucleotides: TGTGCCGCCCACCCGGGGAAGGCTGGGGCCAACGTCCTGACTTTC. It translates to CAAHPGKAGANVLTF.